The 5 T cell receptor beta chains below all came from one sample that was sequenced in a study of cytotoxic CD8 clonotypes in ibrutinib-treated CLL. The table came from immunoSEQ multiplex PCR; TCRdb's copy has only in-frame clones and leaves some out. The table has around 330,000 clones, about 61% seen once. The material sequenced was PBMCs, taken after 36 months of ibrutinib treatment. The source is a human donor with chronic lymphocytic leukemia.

The CDR3 nucleotides are TGTGCCAGCAGTGAATTAGGGGGAACTGAAGCTTTCTTT. Translation gives CASSELGGTEAFF. The chain has TRBV25-1 and TRBJ1-1, with D possibly being TRBD1 (6 bases). This CDR3 region has 13 residues. V was pared by 1 base and J by 5 bases, with 8 bases between. The germline gives CDR1 MGHDK, CDR2 SYGVNS.

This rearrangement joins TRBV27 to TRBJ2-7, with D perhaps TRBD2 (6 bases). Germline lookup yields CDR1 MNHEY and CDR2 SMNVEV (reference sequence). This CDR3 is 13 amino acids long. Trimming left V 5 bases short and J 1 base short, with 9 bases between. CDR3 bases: TGTGCCAGCAGTCCCCGGGGGTCCTACGAGCAGTACTTC. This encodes CASSPRGSYEQYF.

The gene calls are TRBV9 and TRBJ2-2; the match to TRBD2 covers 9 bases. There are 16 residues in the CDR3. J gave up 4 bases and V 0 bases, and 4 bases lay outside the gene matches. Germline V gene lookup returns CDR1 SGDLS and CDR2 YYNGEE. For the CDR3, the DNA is TGTGCCAGCAGCGTAGGTAGCGGGAGAAGCACCGGGGAGCTGTTTTTT. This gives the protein CASSVGSGRSTGELFF.

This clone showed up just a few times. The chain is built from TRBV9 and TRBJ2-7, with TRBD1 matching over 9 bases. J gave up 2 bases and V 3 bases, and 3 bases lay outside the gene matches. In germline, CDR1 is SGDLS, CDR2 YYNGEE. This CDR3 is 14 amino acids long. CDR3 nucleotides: TGTGCCAGCAGCGCGGGGACAGGGCCCTACGAGCAGTACTTC. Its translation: CASSAGTGPYEQYF.

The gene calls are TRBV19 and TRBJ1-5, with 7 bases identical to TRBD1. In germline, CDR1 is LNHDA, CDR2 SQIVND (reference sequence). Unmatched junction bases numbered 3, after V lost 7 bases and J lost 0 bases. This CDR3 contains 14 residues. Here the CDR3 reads CASKQGNSNQPQHF. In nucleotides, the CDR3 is TGTGCCAGTAAACAGGGGAATAGCAATCAGCCCCAGCATTTT. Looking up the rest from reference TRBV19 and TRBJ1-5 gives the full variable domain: DGGITQSPKYLFRKEGQNVTLSCEQNLNHDAMYWYRQDPGQGLRLIYYSQIVNDFQKGDIAEGYSVSREKKESFPLTVTSAQKNPTAFYLCASKQGNSNQPQHFGDGTRLSIL.